The 13 T cell receptor beta chains listed next were all sequenced from one sample in a study of T cells in Graves' hyperthyroidism and ophthalmopathy. Amplification of TCR beta CDR3 regions was performed using RNA transcripts as template. HTBI primers were the set used in a first-round RT-PCR of the TCR CDR3. One entry per CDR3 protein results from TCRdb running MiXCR on the multiplex PCR reads. The sample lists hundreds of thousands of distinct CDR3 sequences; 20% to 25% were seen once. Source material: blood. These receptors came from a woman in her 70s with Graves' ophthalmopathy.

This clonotype was seen a handful of times. The chain joins TRBV19 to TRBJ2-3; 7 bases match TRBD2. After removal of 7 bases from V and 0 bases from J, the junction contained 4 bases not matched to a gene. The CDR3 is 14 amino acids. From germline, CDR1 is LNHDA and CDR2 SQIVND (reference sequence). The CDR3 bases are TGTGCCAGTAAGGAGACTAGCAGCACAGATACGCAGTATTTT. It codes for CASKETSSTDTQYF.

This clonotype was recorded many times. This chain joins TRBV7-6 and TRBJ2-5; D not certain. Germline loops: CDR1 SGHVS, CDR2 FNYEAQ. With 1 base removed from V and 5 bases from J, the gap between germline ends came to 5 bases. The CDR3 has 12 residues. CDR3 bases: TGTGCCAGCAGCTTAGGGTTGGAGACCCAGTACTTC. This sequence encodes CASSLGLETQYF.

In its sample, this clonotype was seen many times. The chain joins TRBV3-1 to TRBJ2-5; 8 nucleotides align to TRBD2. The CDR3 runs to 13 residues. The germline gives CDR1 LGHDT, CDR2 YNNKEL (reference sequence). The junction had 0 bases not matched to a gene; V was cut back by 1 base and J by 5 bases. CDR3 sequence reads: CASSQGLAETQYF. As DNA, the CDR3 is TGTGCCAGCAGCCAAGGACTAGCGGAGACCCAGTACTTC.

J is TRBJ1-2 and V is TRBV19, with a weak D call TRBD1 (5 bases). The germline V and J ends were trimmed by 6 bases and 5 bases, with 10 bases remaining between them. This CDR3 comprises 12 residues. Germline V gene lookup returns CDR1 LNHDA and CDR2 SQIVND (reference sequence). CDR3 nucleotides: TGTGCCAGTAGATCAGGGAGATATGGCTACACCTTC. Its translation: CASRSGRYGYTF.

The gene calls are TRBV30 and TRBJ2-7, with D possibly TRBD1 on 6 matching bases. CDR3 length: 14 residues. The germline CDR1 and CDR2 sequences are GTSNPN and SVGIG (reference sequence). V shed 5 bases and J shed 1 base, with 15 bases lying between them. As DNA, the CDR3 is TGTGCCTGGGAAAAGTACAGGGCATCCTACGAGCAGTACTTC. This codes for CAWEKYRASYEQYF.

The genes are TRBV3-1 and TRBJ2-3, with TRBD2 matching over 9 bases. CDR1 LGHDT and CDR2 YNNKEL come from the germline V gene (reference sequence). V lost 0 bases and J lost 0; bases outside the gene matches: 4. The CDR3 extends over 17 amino acids. CDR3 in amino acids: CASSQDRLAGSTDTQYF. The CDR3 DNA is TGTGCCAGCAGCCAAGATCGTCTAGCGGGAAGCACAGATACGCAGTATTTT.

This clonotype was counted between two and nine times. This rearrangement joins TRBV20-1 to TRBJ2-7; 7 bases line up with TRBD1. The CDR3 has 13 amino acids. Losses at the gene ends were 0 bases for V and 2 bases for J; bases not matched to a gene: 1. Looked up from germline, CDR1 is DFQATT and CDR2 is SNEGSKA (reference sequence). CDR3 loop: CSAREDRPYEQYF. CDR3 bases: TGCAGTGCTAGAGAGGACAGGCCCTACGAGCAGTACTTC.

This clonotype was seen more than once but under ten times. Here the CDR3 reads CASSPRGLGNEKLFF. For the CDR3, the DNA is TGTGCCAGCAGTCCCAGGGGGCTCGGTAATGAAAAACTGTTTTTT. The rearrangement links TRBV12-3 or TRBV12-4 to TRBJ1-4; 8 bases are shared with TRBD1. Trimming removed 5 bases from V and 4 bases from J; junction bases left unmatched: 6. CDR3 length equals 15 residues.

The rearrangement links TRBV7-4 to TRBJ1-5; TRBD1 is a possible D gene (6 bases). Between the trimmed V and J ends, which lost 5 bases and 4 bases, there was a span of 12 bases. The CDR3 is 14 residues long. Germline V gene data show CDR1 as SGHVT and CDR2 as SQSDAQ. CDR3 loop: CASSKDRRNQPQHF. The CDR3 DNA reads TGTGCCAGCAGCAAGGACAGAAGAAATCAGCCCCAGCATTTT.

As for this clonotype: This sequence may be a read error, since a much larger clone differs from it by one base. The chain has TRBV30 and TRBJ2-3, with D possibly being TRBD2 (5 bases). Per germline, CDR1 GTSNPN and CDR2 SVGIG (reference sequence). This CDR3 has 11 residues. Trimming removed 2 bases from V and 7 bases from J, with 7 bases in between. The CDR3 nucleotides read TGTGCCTGGAGTCCGGGAAATACGCAGTATTTT. It encodes CAWSPGNTQYF.

This clonotype has a handful of counts. The chain has TRBV3-1 and TRBJ2-1, with 7 positions matching TRBD2. The CDR3 consists of 18 residues. The germline V gene encodes CDR1 LGHDT and CDR2 YNNKEL (reference sequence). The V and J ends lost 0 bases and 1 base, in that order; junction bases with no gene match: 9. The CDR3 DNA is TGTGCCAGCAGCCAAGATACCCTTACTAGCGTATCCTACAATGAGCAGTTCTTC. It encodes CASSQDTLTSVSYNEQFF.

The table lists this clonotype with a few counts. The rearrangement links TRBV10-2 to TRBJ1-1; 9 nucleotides line up with TRBD1. V trimming: 6 bases; J trimming: 4 bases; junction bases outside the gene matches: 9. The germline V gene encodes CDR1 WSHSY and CDR2 SAAADI. This CDR3 is built from 15 residues. In DNA form, the CDR3 reads TGCGCCAGCAGGCCGGGACAGGGAATTACCACTGAAGCTTTCTTT. Translating it yields CASRPGQGITTEAFF.

The chain couples TRBV28 to TRBJ1-2; possible D gene TRBD1, 5 bases. The CDR3 has 15 residues. V was clipped by 5 bases and J by 2 bases, with 15 bases between them. From germline, CDR1 is MDHEN and CDR2 SYDVKM. This CDR3 reads CASSLPSAGNYGYTF. The CDR3 DNA is TGTGCCAGCAGTCTCCCCTCGGCAGGGAACTATGGCTACACCTTC.